The clone carrying this TCR beta chain was seen a handful of times. The antigen is not known. CDR1 is LNHDA and CDR2 is SQIVND in the germline V gene (reference sequence). The CDR3 length is 16 residues. Trimming stripped 0 bases from V and 1 base from J, with 12 bases between. The authors loaded roughly 200 ng DNA, approximately 30,000 T cell genomes, into sorted-subset replicate PCRs. Assay used: immunoSEQ multiplex PCR; TCRdb lists only in-frame clones, some missing. The table lists 550,000 to 850,000 clones, 74% of them singletons. The data stem from a study of shared clonotypes between healthy human individuals. Whole-study context: The donor pool was made up of two women and three men aged 18 to 49. Per-donor plates numbered three CD4 naive, three CD4 memory, two CD8 naive and one CD8 memory.

Study-wide points: When naive CD4 clonotypes were compared across a handful of donors, about 5% were shared.

The specimen was memory CD4+ T cells sorted from blood. Subset meaning: CD45RA-negative fraction. The chain carries TRBV19 and TRBJ1-1; D unclear. This TCR was recovered from a woman aged 30 to 39 in good health. The CDR3 DNA follows: TGTGCCAGTAGTATAGATTCGCGCCTACCGAACACTGAAGCTTTCTTT. This translates into CASSIDSRLPNTEAFF.